A selection of T cell receptor beta chains follows, all from one sample in a study of blood T cells in healthy people across ages. One entry per CDR3 protein results from TCRdb running MiXCR on the 5' RACE reads. The data hold hundreds of thousands of distinct CDR3 sequences, with around 41% observed a single time. Sequencing used blood. All receptors derive from an elderly man in good health. CDR3s include the opening cysteine and the closing phenylalanine or tryptophan. A D gene is named only where the DNA matches it firmly. The size field is filled for only some rows; it gives once, few, many or a size class.

v_call: TRBV4-2
clone_size: -
cdr3_length: 17
j_call: TRBJ1-1
d_call: -
cdr3_nt: TGTGCCAGCAGCCAAGATCGGTCGGGGCGAATGAACACTGAAGCTTTCTTT
cdr3_aa: CASSQDRSGRMNTEAFF

v_call: TRBV29-1
clone_size: many
cdr3_length: 12
j_call: TRBJ1-2
d_call: -
cdr3_nt: TGCAGCGTATCGACGTCTATAAGTGGCTACACCTTC
cdr3_aa: CSVSTSISGYTF

v_call: TRBV7-9
clone_size: -
cdr3_length: 14
j_call: TRBJ1-6
d_call: -
cdr3_nt: TGTGCCAGCAGCCTCCCCGGGACAAGTTCTCTTCTCCACTTT
cdr3_aa: CASSLPGTSSLLHF

v_call: TRBV5-1
clone_size: -
cdr3_length: 16
j_call: TRBJ2-1
d_call: TRBD1
cdr3_nt: TGCGCCAGCAGCGTGCAGACAGGGGTCTCCTACAATGAGCAGTTCTTC
cdr3_aa: CASSVQTGVSYNEQFF

v_call: TRBV6-1
clone_size: once
cdr3_length: 14
j_call: TRBJ2-5
d_call: -
cdr3_nt: TGTGCCAGCAGCCTAGGAAGAAGCGCAGAGACCCAGTACTTC
cdr3_aa: CASSLGRSAETQYF

v_call: TRBV7-2
clone_size: few
cdr3_length: 15
j_call: TRBJ2-7
d_call: TRBD1
cdr3_nt: TGTGCCAGCAGCGACGGGACAGTAACAAACAATGAGCAGTACTTC
cdr3_aa: CASSDGTVTNNEQYF

v_call: TRBV5-1
clone_size: few
cdr3_length: 15
j_call: TRBJ2-1
d_call: TRBD2
cdr3_nt: TGCGCCAGCAGGAAGGGACTAGCGGGAGCGAATGAGCAGTTCTTC
cdr3_aa: CASRKGLAGANEQFF

v_call: TRBV12-3/TRBV12-4
clone_size: -
cdr3_length: 16
j_call: TRBJ2-5
d_call: TRBD1
cdr3_nt: TGTGCCAGCAAGGCGATCGGGACAGGAGATCAAGAGACCCAGTACTTC
cdr3_aa: CASKAIGTGDQETQYF

v_call: TRBV3-1
clone_size: few
cdr3_length: 14
j_call: TRBJ1-4
d_call: -
cdr3_nt: TGTGCCAGCAGCCCCCGAACAAGTAATGAAAAACTGTTTTTT
cdr3_aa: CASSPRTSNEKLFF

v_call: TRBV12-3/TRBV12-4
clone_size: -
cdr3_length: 18
j_call: TRBJ2-6
d_call: -
cdr3_nt: TGTGCCAGCAGTTTAGCGCTAATGGCAGGGCCCGGGGCCAACGTCCTGACTTTC
cdr3_aa: CASSLALMAGPGANVLTF

v_call: TRBV28
clone_size: -
cdr3_length: 12
j_call: TRBJ1-2
d_call: -
cdr3_nt: TGTGCCAGCAGTACGACAGCTTACGGCTACACCTTC
cdr3_aa: CASSTTAYGYTF

v_call: TRBV20-1
clone_size: -
cdr3_length: 14
j_call: TRBJ2-2
d_call: TRBD1
cdr3_nt: TGCAGTGCTAAGTTAGGGGGCGCGGCCGGGGAGCTGTTTTTT
cdr3_aa: CSAKLGGAAGELFF

v_call: TRBV4-3
clone_size: many
cdr3_length: 15
j_call: TRBJ2-3
d_call: TRBD2
cdr3_nt: TGCGCCAGCAGTACCTCAGCGGGGGGGCGAGATACGCAGTATTTT
cdr3_aa: CASSTSAGGRDTQYF

v_call: TRBV7-2
clone_size: few
cdr3_length: 14
j_call: TRBJ1-2
d_call: -
cdr3_nt: TGTGCCAGCAGCTGGGGGGGGCCGGAGCATGGCTACACCTTC
cdr3_aa: CASSWGGPEHGYTF

v_call: TRBV7-9
clone_size: -
cdr3_length: 14
j_call: TRBJ1-6
d_call: TRBD1
cdr3_nt: TGTGCCAGCAGTCGGGACAGGGTTGGATCACCCCTCCACTTT
cdr3_aa: CASSRDRVGSPLHF

v_call: TRBV7-3
clone_size: -
cdr3_length: 15
j_call: TRBJ2-3
d_call: TRBD2
cdr3_nt: TGTGCCAGCAGCTCCACTAGCGGGAGGGCAGATACGCAGTATTTT
cdr3_aa: CASSSTSGRADTQYF

v_call: TRBV7-2
clone_size: few
cdr3_length: 14
j_call: TRBJ2-3
d_call: TRBD2
cdr3_nt: TGTGCCAGCAAGCTAGCGGGTTTGGCAGATACGCAGTATTTT
cdr3_aa: CASKLAGLADTQYF

v_call: TRBV9
clone_size: many
cdr3_length: 15
j_call: TRBJ2-7
d_call: TRBD2
cdr3_nt: TGTGCCAGCAGCCCCCGGACTAGCGGGGCGGGGGAGCAGTACTTC
cdr3_aa: CASSPRTSGAGEQYF

v_call: TRBV29-1
clone_size: many
cdr3_length: 13
j_call: TRBJ2-3
d_call: -
cdr3_nt: TGCAGCGCCGCCATAGGGCCCACAGATACGCAGTATTTT
cdr3_aa: CSAAIGPTDTQYF

v_call: TRBV5-5
clone_size: -
cdr3_length: 17
j_call: TRBJ2-2
d_call: TRBD2
cdr3_nt: TGTGCCAGCAGTCCCTCCGGGGGGGGTACGAACACCGGGGAGCTGTTTTTT
cdr3_aa: CASSPSGGGTNTGELFF

v_call: TRBV29-1
clone_size: once
cdr3_length: 14
j_call: TRBJ2-7
d_call: TRBD2
cdr3_nt: TGTAGCGGGGGGGGACTAGCGGGAAACAATGAGCAGTACTTC
cdr3_aa: CSGGGLAGNNEQYF

v_call: TRBV3-1
clone_size: few
cdr3_length: 15
j_call: TRBJ2-4
d_call: TRBD2
cdr3_nt: TGTGCCAGCAGCCAAGATTTCCGAGGGGTAGCGGGAGAGTACTTC
cdr3_aa: CASSQDFRGVAGEYF

v_call: TRBV5-1
clone_size: -
cdr3_length: 14
j_call: TRBJ2-7
d_call: -
cdr3_nt: TGCGCCAGCAGCGTACAACAGACAGCCTACGAGCAGTACTTC
cdr3_aa: CASSVQQTAYEQYF

v_call: TRBV6-6
clone_size: -
cdr3_length: 14
j_call: TRBJ2-1
d_call: TRBD2
cdr3_nt: TGTGCCAGCAGTCTACAGGGACTAGCCCCCGAGCAGTTCTTC
cdr3_aa: CASSLQGLAPEQFF

v_call: TRBV7-2
clone_size: many
cdr3_length: 14
j_call: TRBJ2-6
d_call: -
cdr3_nt: TGTGCCAGCACCCCGGGCCCTGGGGCCAACGTCCTGACTTTC
cdr3_aa: CASTPGPGANVLTF

v_call: TRBV20-1
clone_size: many
cdr3_length: 13
j_call: TRBJ1-2
d_call: -
cdr3_nt: TGCAGTGCTAGAGATCGTGCAGGGAATGGCTACACCTTC
cdr3_aa: CSARDRAGNGYTF

v_call: TRBV20-1
clone_size: -
cdr3_length: 15
j_call: TRBJ2-4
d_call: TRBD1
cdr3_nt: TGCAGTGCTCGGGACAGGGAAAATCCCAAAAACATTCAGTACTTC
cdr3_aa: CSARDRENPKNIQYF

v_call: TRBV20-1
clone_size: -
cdr3_length: 12
j_call: TRBJ1-2
d_call: -
cdr3_nt: TGCAGTGTCCCAGGGTGGGACTATGGCTACACCTTC
cdr3_aa: CSVPGWDYGYTF

v_call: TRBV6-1
clone_size: few
cdr3_length: 10
j_call: TRBJ2-3
d_call: -
cdr3_nt: TGTGCCAGCAGTGAAGCCCAGCAGTATTTT
cdr3_aa: CASSEAQQYF

v_call: TRBV10-3
clone_size: many
cdr3_length: 11
j_call: TRBJ1-1
d_call: TRBD1
cdr3_nt: TGTGCCAGCGGGACAGGTGGAGAAGCTTTCTTT
cdr3_aa: CASGTGGEAFF

v_call: TRBV7-9
clone_size: few
cdr3_length: 11
j_call: TRBJ2-1
d_call: -
cdr3_nt: TGTGCCAGCAGCTTGACTTTGGAGCAGTTCTTC
cdr3_aa: CASSLTLEQFF

v_call: TRBV5-5
clone_size: few
cdr3_length: 14
j_call: TRBJ1-4
d_call: -
cdr3_nt: TGTGCCAGCAGCTTGTTGCAGCCAAATGAAAAACTGTTTTTT
cdr3_aa: CASSLLQPNEKLFF

v_call: TRBV29-1
clone_size: -
cdr3_length: 13
j_call: TRBJ2-4
d_call: -
cdr3_nt: TGCAGCGTGGATCTACAGGGGAGGGACATTCAGTACTTC
cdr3_aa: CSVDLQGRDIQYF

v_call: TRBV28
clone_size: -
cdr3_length: 13
j_call: TRBJ2-4
d_call: -
cdr3_nt: TGTGCCAGCAGTGCCCGGACGAGGAACATTCAGTACTTC
cdr3_aa: CASSARTRNIQYF

v_call: TRBV12-3/TRBV12-4
clone_size: -
cdr3_length: 14
j_call: TRBJ1-1
d_call: -
cdr3_nt: TGTGCCAGCAGTTTAGTTGGTAGGTACACTGAAGCTTTCTTT
cdr3_aa: CASSLVGRYTEAFF

v_call: TRBV7-2
clone_size: -
cdr3_length: 13
j_call: TRBJ1-2
d_call: -
cdr3_nt: TGTGCCAGCAGCTTAAGCGGGGTTGTGGGCTACACCTTC
cdr3_aa: CASSLSGVVGYTF

v_call: TRBV4-3
clone_size: -
cdr3_length: 9
j_call: TRBJ2-7
d_call: -
cdr3_nt: TGCGCCAGGGGCTACGAGCAGTACTTC
cdr3_aa: CARGYEQYF

v_call: TRBV30
clone_size: few
cdr3_length: 15
j_call: TRBJ2-1
d_call: TRBD1
cdr3_nt: TGTGCCTGGAGTGCGACAGGGTCGGTTATTGGTGAGCAGTTCTTC
cdr3_aa: CAWSATGSVIGEQFF

v_call: TRBV7-6
clone_size: few
cdr3_length: 15
j_call: TRBJ2-1
d_call: -
cdr3_nt: TGTGCCAGCAGCTTCGACCAGCCCCCCTACAATGAGCAGTTCTTC
cdr3_aa: CASSFDQPPYNEQFF

v_call: TRBV7-2
clone_size: -
cdr3_length: 15
j_call: TRBJ2-5
d_call: -
cdr3_nt: TGTGCCTGCAGCTTAATATCGCAACTAAGAGAGACCCAGTACTTC
cdr3_aa: CACSLISQLRETQYF

v_call: TRBV24-1
clone_size: -
cdr3_length: 15
j_call: TRBJ2-2
d_call: TRBD1
cdr3_nt: TGTGCCACCAGTCCGGGACAGATGAACACCGGGGAGCTGTTTTTT
cdr3_aa: CATSPGQMNTGELFF